This is a list of T cell receptor beta chains from one sample in a study of T cells after yellow fever vaccination. MiXCR, applied by TCRdb to the 5' RACE reads, yields one record per CDR3 protein. The repertoire holds just under 600,000 distinct CDR3 sequences, with less than 15% as singletons. The material sequenced was PBMCs, taken on the day of the yellow fever booster vaccination. The receptors were gathered from a man younger than 40 who received the YFV17D yellow fever vaccine. Both conserved end residues are part of each CDR3. Each record gives: CDR3 protein, CDR3 DNA, D gene, V gene, J gene, clone size. A D gene is named only where the DNA matches it firmly. Clone size is stated in some rows and not others, as once, few, many or a class when expanded.

cdr3_aa: CASSLVSGLQETQYF
cdr3_nt: TGTGCCAGCAGCTTAGTCTCCGGACTCCAAGAGACCCAGTACTTC
d_call: -
v_call: TRBV11-2
j_call: TRBJ2-5
clone_size: -

cdr3_aa: CASSLRVSPYNEQFF
cdr3_nt: TGTGCCAGCAGCTTACGCGTCAGCCCCTACAATGAGCAGTTCTTC
d_call: -
v_call: TRBV7-8
j_call: TRBJ2-1
clone_size: -

cdr3_aa: CASSSHRQSTDTQYF
cdr3_nt: TGTGCCAGCAGCTCCCATAGACAGTCCACAGATACGCAGTATTTT
d_call: -
v_call: TRBV7-2
j_call: TRBJ2-3
clone_size: -

cdr3_aa: CASSPRLKEVLNEQFF
cdr3_nt: TGTGCCAGCAGTCCCAGGCTGAAAGAGGTATTGAATGAGCAGTTCTTC
d_call: -
v_call: TRBV27
j_call: TRBJ2-1
clone_size: few

cdr3_aa: CASSLFGTNQETQYF
cdr3_nt: TGCGCCAGCAGCTTGTTCGGGACAAATCAAGAGACCCAGTACTTC
d_call: -
v_call: TRBV5-1
j_call: TRBJ2-5
clone_size: -

cdr3_aa: CASSPITTGRRGEQYF
cdr3_nt: TGTGCCAGCAGCCCAATCACGACAGGCCGCCGGGGCGAGCAGTACTTC
d_call: -
v_call: TRBV5-6
j_call: TRBJ2-7
clone_size: few

cdr3_aa: CATIGPNLNEQFF
cdr3_nt: TGTGCCACCATAGGACCGAACTTGAATGAGCAGTTCTTC
d_call: -
v_call: TRBV28
j_call: TRBJ2-1
clone_size: few

cdr3_aa: CASSLRESAYEQYF
cdr3_nt: TGTGCCAGCAGTTTACGGGAAAGCGCCTACGAGCAGTACTTC
d_call: -
v_call: TRBV12-3/TRBV12-4
j_call: TRBJ2-7
clone_size: -

cdr3_aa: CSARVPPLLADEQFF
cdr3_nt: TGCAGTGCTAGAGTTCCCCCTTTGCTAGCTGATGAGCAGTTCTTC
d_call: -
v_call: TRBV20-1
j_call: TRBJ2-1
clone_size: -

cdr3_aa: CATRTVDYNEQFF
cdr3_nt: TGTGCCACCCGGACAGTGGACTACAATGAGCAGTTCTTC
d_call: -
v_call: TRBV25-1
j_call: TRBJ2-1
clone_size: few

cdr3_aa: CASSLMTGLSSGELFF
cdr3_nt: TGTGCCAGCAGCTTAATGACGGGACTTTCTTCCGGGGAGCTGTTTTTT
d_call: -
v_call: TRBV7-2
j_call: TRBJ2-2
clone_size: few

cdr3_aa: CAMQRRGLKGSQETQYF
cdr3_nt: TGTGCCATGCAACGACGCGGACTAAAAGGTTCCCAAGAGACCCAGTACTTC
d_call: -
v_call: TRBV21-1
j_call: TRBJ2-5
clone_size: few

cdr3_aa: CASSPTGNYNEQFF
cdr3_nt: TGTGCCAGCAGCCCAACAGGGAACTACAATGAGCAGTTCTTC
d_call: -
v_call: TRBV7-3
j_call: TRBJ2-1
clone_size: few

cdr3_aa: CAISELILNEQFF
cdr3_nt: TGTGCCATCAGTGAGCTGATCCTCAATGAGCAGTTCTTC
d_call: -
v_call: TRBV10-3
j_call: TRBJ2-1
clone_size: few

cdr3_aa: CSARGGSLYEQYF
cdr3_nt: TGCAGTGCTAGAGGCGGGAGCCTCTACGAGCAGTACTTC
d_call: TRBD2
v_call: TRBV20-1
j_call: TRBJ2-7
clone_size: -

cdr3_aa: CASSSLTYEQFF
cdr3_nt: TGTGCCAGCAGCTCCCTGACTTATGAGCAGTTCTTC
d_call: -
v_call: TRBV7-9
j_call: TRBJ2-1
clone_size: -

cdr3_aa: CASAATGETNTGELFF
cdr3_nt: TGTGCCAGCGCCGCGACAGGCGAAACGAACACCGGGGAGCTGTTTTTT
d_call: -
v_call: TRBV5-4
j_call: TRBJ2-2
clone_size: -

cdr3_aa: CAWSGQIINNEQFF
cdr3_nt: TGTGCCTGGAGTGGACAAATAATTAACAATGAGCAGTTCTTC
d_call: -
v_call: TRBV30
j_call: TRBJ2-1
clone_size: few

cdr3_aa: CASSWTSGAGELFF
cdr3_nt: TGTGCCAGCAGCTGGACTAGCGGGGCCGGGGAGCTGTTTTTT
d_call: TRBD2
v_call: TRBV5-6
j_call: TRBJ2-2
clone_size: few

cdr3_aa: CASSLLLTSETQYF
cdr3_nt: TGCGCCAGCAGCTTATTACTGACTTCAGAGACCCAGTACTTC
d_call: -
v_call: TRBV5-1
j_call: TRBJ2-5
clone_size: few

cdr3_aa: CASSQDQRAFGTDTQYF
cdr3_nt: TGTGCCAGCAGCCAAGATCAGCGGGCCTTTGGCACAGATACGCAGTATTTT
d_call: -
v_call: TRBV3-1
j_call: TRBJ2-3
clone_size: -

cdr3_aa: CASSWDRLSDTQYF
cdr3_nt: TGTGCCAGCAGCTGGGACAGGTTGTCAGATACGCAGTATTTT
d_call: TRBD1
v_call: TRBV3-1
j_call: TRBJ2-3
clone_size: few

cdr3_aa: CASSFLMGQVDTGELFF
cdr3_nt: TGCGCCAGCAGCTTCCTTATGGGACAGGTTGACACCGGGGAGCTGTTTTTT
d_call: TRBD1
v_call: TRBV4-1
j_call: TRBJ2-2
clone_size: few

cdr3_aa: CASSPGTGNNEQFF
cdr3_nt: TGTGCCAGCAGCCCCGGGACAGGGAACAATGAGCAGTTCTTC
d_call: TRBD1
v_call: TRBV18
j_call: TRBJ2-1
clone_size: many

cdr3_aa: CSVAVSEAFF
cdr3_nt: TGCAGCGTTGCTGTATCTGAAGCTTTCTTT
d_call: -
v_call: TRBV29-1
j_call: TRBJ1-1
clone_size: few

cdr3_aa: CASSSGGSANEKLFF
cdr3_nt: TGCGCCAGCAGCTCAGGGGGTTCGGCTAATGAAAAACTGTTTTTT
d_call: TRBD1
v_call: TRBV5-1
j_call: TRBJ1-4
clone_size: -

cdr3_aa: CASSLWKGATGELFF
cdr3_nt: TGTGCCAGCAGCTTGTGGAAGGGGGCAACCGGGGAGCTGTTTTTT
d_call: TRBD1
v_call: TRBV5-5
j_call: TRBJ2-2
clone_size: -

cdr3_aa: CASSFIVMSEGNHNEQFF
cdr3_nt: TGTGCCAGCAGCTTTATTGTTATGTCGGAGGGGAACCACAATGAGCAGTTCTTC
d_call: -
v_call: TRBV5-6
j_call: TRBJ2-1
clone_size: few

cdr3_aa: CASSRDSVIVADTQYF
cdr3_nt: TGCGCCAGCAGTCGGGACAGCGTCATCGTAGCAGATACGCAGTATTTT
d_call: TRBD1
v_call: TRBV10-2
j_call: TRBJ2-3
clone_size: -

cdr3_aa: CAISDSYTDTQYF
cdr3_nt: TGTGCCATCAGTGACTCCTACACAGATACGCAGTATTTT
d_call: -
v_call: TRBV10-3
j_call: TRBJ2-3
clone_size: few

cdr3_aa: CASSPPTGLNTDTQYF
cdr3_nt: TGTGCCAGCTCACCACCGACAGGGCTGAACACAGATACGCAGTATTTT
d_call: TRBD1
v_call: TRBV18
j_call: TRBJ2-3
clone_size: few

cdr3_aa: CASSIQGNTIYF
cdr3_nt: TGTGCCAGCAGCATACAGGGAAACACCATATATTTT
d_call: -
v_call: TRBV7-2
j_call: TRBJ1-3
clone_size: few

cdr3_aa: CASSLASDRAKNIQYF
cdr3_nt: TGCGCCAGCAGCTTGGCGTCTGACCGGGCCAAAAACATTCAGTACTTC
d_call: -
v_call: TRBV5-1
j_call: TRBJ2-4
clone_size: few

cdr3_aa: CASSLTAGGMSNQPQHF
cdr3_nt: TGCGCCAGCAGCTTGACGGCAGGGGGGATGAGCAATCAGCCCCAGCATTTT
d_call: TRBD1
v_call: TRBV5-1
j_call: TRBJ1-5
clone_size: few

cdr3_aa: CASSQDQREGYEQYF
cdr3_nt: TGTGCCAGCAGCCAAGATCAGCGGGAGGGCTACGAGCAGTACTTC
d_call: TRBD2
v_call: TRBV4-2
j_call: TRBJ2-7
clone_size: few

cdr3_aa: CASSLGGGSGEQFF
cdr3_nt: TGTGCCAGCAGCTTGGGAGGGGGTAGCGGTGAGCAGTTCTTC
d_call: -
v_call: TRBV5-4
j_call: TRBJ2-1
clone_size: few

cdr3_aa: CASSEGLNTIYF
cdr3_nt: TGTGCCAGCAGTGAAGGGTTGAACACCATATATTTT
d_call: -
v_call: TRBV25-1
j_call: TRBJ1-3
clone_size: few

cdr3_aa: CAWSRGGARGEQYF
cdr3_nt: TGTGCCTGGAGCAGGGGCGGGGCCCGGGGCGAGCAGTACTTC
d_call: -
v_call: TRBV30
j_call: TRBJ2-7
clone_size: -

cdr3_aa: CASSLDSKTDTQYF
cdr3_nt: TGCGCCAGCAGCTTGGACAGCAAGACAGATACGCAGTATTTT
d_call: -
v_call: TRBV5-1
j_call: TRBJ2-3
clone_size: -

cdr3_aa: CASSVSLFSYEQYF
cdr3_nt: TGTGCCAGCAGCGTAAGCCTTTTCTCCTACGAGCAGTACTTC
d_call: -
v_call: TRBV9
j_call: TRBJ2-7
clone_size: -

cdr3_aa: CASSLGLAGVHEQFF
cdr3_nt: TGTGCCAGCAGCTTAGGACTAGCGGGAGTCCATGAGCAGTTCTTC
d_call: TRBD2
v_call: TRBV7-9
j_call: TRBJ2-1
clone_size: few

cdr3_aa: CASREGQVVYEQYF
cdr3_nt: TGTGCCAGCCGTGAGGGACAGGTTGTCTACGAGCAGTACTTC
d_call: TRBD1
v_call: TRBV28
j_call: TRBJ2-7
clone_size: -

cdr3_aa: CASSSGTVDIQYF
cdr3_nt: TGTGCCAGCAGCTCAGGGACAGTAGACATTCAGTACTTC
d_call: TRBD1
v_call: TRBV7-9
j_call: TRBJ2-4
clone_size: -

cdr3_aa: CASNKTLFSNQPQHF
cdr3_nt: TGCGCCAGCAATAAGACCCTTTTCAGCAATCAGCCCCAGCATTTT
d_call: -
v_call: TRBV5-1
j_call: TRBJ1-5
clone_size: -

cdr3_aa: CASSLTSNEQFF
cdr3_nt: TGCGCCAGCAGCCTGACTAGCAATGAGCAGTTCTTC
d_call: -
v_call: TRBV5-1
j_call: TRBJ2-1
clone_size: many

cdr3_aa: CASSRGLAGGLEYNEQFF
cdr3_nt: TGTGCCAGCAGTCGGGGACTAGCGGGAGGTCTGGAATACAATGAGCAGTTCTTC
d_call: TRBD2
v_call: TRBV28
j_call: TRBJ2-1
clone_size: few

cdr3_aa: CASSFKHGSEKLFF
cdr3_nt: TGTGCCAGCAGTTTCAAACACGGGAGTGAAAAACTGTTTTTT
d_call: -
v_call: TRBV12-3/TRBV12-4
j_call: TRBJ1-4
clone_size: -

cdr3_aa: CASSLPPQIDEQYF
cdr3_nt: TGTGCCAGCAGCTTGCCCCCCCAAATCGACGAGCAGTACTTC
d_call: -
v_call: TRBV7-9
j_call: TRBJ2-7
clone_size: -

cdr3_aa: CASRRLAGGYEQYF
cdr3_nt: TGTGCCAGCAGGAGACTAGCGGGAGGGTACGAGCAGTACTTC
d_call: TRBD2
v_call: TRBV28
j_call: TRBJ2-7
clone_size: -

cdr3_aa: CASSPAGTGRTEAFF
cdr3_nt: TGCGCCAGCAGCCCGGCAGGCACAGGGAGGACTGAAGCTTTCTTT
d_call: -
v_call: TRBV4-3
j_call: TRBJ1-1
clone_size: -

cdr3_aa: CAWSVRLAGGNANRNSYEQYF
cdr3_nt: TGTGCCTGGAGTGTACGGCTAGCGGGAGGAAACGCCAACCGGAACTCCTACGAGCAGTACTTC
d_call: TRBD2
v_call: TRBV30
j_call: TRBJ2-7
clone_size: few

cdr3_aa: CASSFSAGANVLTF
cdr3_nt: TGTGCCAGCAGTTTCTCGGCAGGGGCCAACGTCCTGACTTTC
d_call: -
v_call: TRBV27
j_call: TRBJ2-6
clone_size: -